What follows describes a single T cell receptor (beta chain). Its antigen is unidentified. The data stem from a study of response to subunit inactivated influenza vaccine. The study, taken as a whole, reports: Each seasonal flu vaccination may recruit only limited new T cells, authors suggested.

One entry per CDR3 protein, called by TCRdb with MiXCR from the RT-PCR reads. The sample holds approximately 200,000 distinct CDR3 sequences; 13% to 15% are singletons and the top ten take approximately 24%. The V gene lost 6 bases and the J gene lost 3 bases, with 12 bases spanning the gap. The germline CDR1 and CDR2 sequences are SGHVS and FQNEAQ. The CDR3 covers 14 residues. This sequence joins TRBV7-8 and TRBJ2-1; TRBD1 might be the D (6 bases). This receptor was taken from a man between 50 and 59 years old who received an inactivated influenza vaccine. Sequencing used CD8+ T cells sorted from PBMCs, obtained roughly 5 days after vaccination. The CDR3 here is CASSRDTRYNEQFF. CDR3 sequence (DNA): TGTGCCAGCAGTCGGGACACCCGCTACAATGAGCAGTTCTTC.